The 23 T cell receptor beta chains listed next were all sequenced from one sample in a study of OX40 agonist ivuxolimab in advanced cancers. Data came from immunoSEQ multiplex PCR; TCRdb stores just in-frame clones and leaves some out. The table records about 77,000 clones, around 86% of them present only once. Sequenced material: CD4+ or CD8+ T cells sorted from blood, taken in a trial of the OX40 agonist ivuxolimab. These TCRs come from an adult with an advanced solid tumor such as melanoma, head and neck, liver or kidney cancer.

This chain connects TRBV30 to TRBJ1-2; D is ambiguous. Germline V gene sequence: CDR1 GTSNPN, CDR2 SVGIG (reference sequence). The CDR3 is made up of 14 amino acids. V was shortened by 3 bases and J by 0 bases, with 11 bases between the two germline ends. CDR3 residues: CAWRYRSSNYGYTF. CDR3 DNA: TGTGCCTGGAGATATCGCTCCTCTAACTATGGCTACACCTTC.

The genes are TRBV6-1 and TRBJ1-6; D is unclear. Germline lookup yields CDR1 MNHNS and CDR2 SASEGT. The V and J ends lost 6 bases and 8 bases respectively, with 11 bases between them. This CDR3 comprises 13 residues. The CDR3 here is CASRFSIDSPLHF. The CDR3 nucleotides read TGTGCCAGCAGGTTTAGCATCGATTCACCCCTCCACTTT.

The chain has TRBV29-1 and TRBJ2-3; 9 nucleotides line up with TRBD1. CDR3 size: 15 residues. Germline V CDR1 and CDR2: SQVTM, ANQGSEA. With V trimmed by 2 bases and J by 2 bases, 5 bases remained unmatched. The CDR3: CSVERGQGSTDTQYF. DNA of the CDR3: TGCAGCGTTGAAAGGGGACAGGGTTCCACAGATACGCAGTATTTT.

The CDR3 protein is CASSDPGTEIYGYTF. For the CDR3, the DNA is TGTGCCAGCAGCGACCCCGGGACAGAGATCTATGGCTACACCTTC. The chain joins TRBV9 to TRBJ1-2, with TRBD1 matching over 7 bases. This CDR3 contains 15 residues. The V gene's germline CDR1 is SGDLS and CDR2 YYNGEE. The V and J ends lost 3 bases and 4 bases, in that order; junction bases with no gene match: 9.

The chain couples TRBV11-2 to TRBJ1-1; TRBD1 aligns across 9 bases. This CDR3 region has 15 residues. CDR1 and CDR2 from the germline V gene are SGHAT and FQNNGV. V lost 0 bases, J lost 4 bases, and 3 bases stayed unmatched. CDR3 protein: CASSLDGTGLTEAFF. The CDR3 DNA reads as TGTGCCAGCAGCTTAGATGGGACAGGGCTCACTGAAGCTTTCTTT.

This clone was counted between two and nine times. The same CDR3 is also encoded by other DNA sequences in this sample. The rearrangement joins TRBV2 to TRBJ1-5; D is possibly TRBD1 (5 bases). The V end lost 6 bases, the J end lost 1 base, and 10 bases lay between the germline ends. Germline assignment: CDR1 SNHLY and CDR2 FYNNEI. The CDR3 sequence is 14 residues long. CDR3 sequence reads: CASRGRVSNQPQHF. CDR3 nucleotide sequence: TGTGCCAGCAGGGGACGGGTGAGCAATCAGCCCCAGCATTTT.

This chain uses TRBV4-1 with TRBJ2-7, with 7 bases identical to TRBD2. The CDR3 extends over 17 amino acids. Unmatched junction bases numbered 14, after V lost 4 bases and J lost 2 bases. Germline loops: CDR1 MGHRA, CDR2 YSYEKL. The chain's CDR3 is CASSLREGRVGTYEQYF. In DNA, the CDR3 is TGCGCCAGCAGCCTAAGAGAGGGGAGGGTAGGGACCTACGAGCAGTACTTC.

The CDR3 region has the DNA TGTGCCAGCAGCGTAATGCGGACTAGCACAGATACGCAGTATTTT. Its translation: CASSVMRTSTDTQYF. The V gene is TRBV9, the J gene TRBJ2-3, with D possibly matching TRBD2 (5 bases). Trimming took 1 base from V and 0 from J, leaving 9 bases between them. The CDR3 is 15 residues long. The germline gives CDR1 SGDLS, CDR2 YYNGEE. The full variable domain, completed using reference TRBV9 and TRBJ2-3, is DSGVTQTPKHLITATGQRVTLRCSPRSGDLSVYWYQQSLDQGLQFLIQYYNGEERAKGNILERFSAQQFPDLHSELNLSSLELGDSALYFCASSVMRTSTDTQYFGPGTRLTVL.

The table lists this clone with a count of one. The chain recombines TRBV5-1 with TRBJ1-2; possibly TRBD1 for D (5 bases). The ends were cut back, 0 bases at V and 5 bases at J, with 14 bases in the middle. Germline V gene sequence: CDR1 SGHRS, CDR2 YFSETQ. The CDR3 is made up of 15 amino acids. The CDR3 DNA reads as TGCGCCAGCAGCTTGGTGAACACAGGCCAATATGGCTACACCTTC. The encoded protein is CASSLVNTGQYGYTF.

The chain uses TRBV6-6 and TRBJ1-6, with D perhaps TRBD1 (6 bases). Trimming removed 9 bases from V and 9 bases from J, with 18 bases in between. Germline V gene sequence: CDR1 MNHNY, CDR2 SVGAGI (reference sequence). The CDR3 extends over 14 amino acids. The CDR3 sequence is CASRGGAHGSPLHF. CDR3 nucleotides: TGTGCCAGTAGGGGGGGGGCCCATGGTTCACCCCTCCACTTT.

V usage is TRBV19 and J usage is TRBJ2-3; 7 bases line up with TRBD1. Germline CDR1 and CDR2: LNHDA and SQIVND (reference sequence). The CDR3 has 13 amino acids. V trimming: 10 bases; J trimming: 3 bases; junction bases outside the gene matches: 7. CDR3 region: CATGDRVTDTQYF. Written as DNA, the CDR3 is TGTGCCACCGGTGACAGGGTAACAGATACGCAGTATTTT.

This clone was detected only once. The chain has TRBV7-2 and TRBJ1-3, with D unclear. The CDR3 consists of 14 residues. Germline V gene lookup returns CDR1 SGHTA and CDR2 FQGNSA. Trimming took 3 bases from V and 2 from J, leaving 8 bases between them. The CDR3 protein is CASSLGSPGNTIYF. CDR3 in DNA: TGTGCCAGCAGCTTGGGCAGCCCTGGAAACACCATATATTTT.

This chain uses TRBV6-5 with TRBJ1-1, with D possibly TRBD1 on 5 matching bases. Trimming stripped 5 bases from V and 11 bases from J, with 18 bases between. Per the germline V gene, CDR1 is MNHEY and CDR2 is SVGAGI. CDR3 length: 13 amino acids. CDR3 in amino acids: CASSLRGPRAAFF. In DNA, the CDR3 is TGTGCCAGCAGTCTCCGAGGACCCAGGGCGGCTTTCTTT.

The chain couples TRBV7-3 to TRBJ2-3; D possibly matches TRBD1 or TRBD2 (5 bases each). CDR1 SGHTA and CDR2 FQGTGA come from the germline V gene. Between the trimmed V and J ends, which lost 1 base and 6 bases, there was a span of 8 bases. This CDR3 is built from 13 residues. CDR3 coding DNA: TGTGCCAGCAGCTTAATGGGGGTGGATACGCAGTATTTT. It yields the protein CASSLMGVDTQYF.

This rearrangement joins TRBV10-1 to TRBJ2-1; 12 bases match TRBD2. V shed 4 bases and J 1 base; nucleotides not matched to a gene: 2. Germline assignment: CDR1 WNHNN and CDR2 SYGVQD (reference sequence). The CDR3 is 16 residues long. CDR3 residues: CASSATSGSSYNEQFF. CDR3 DNA sequence: TGCGCCAGCAGTGCGACTAGCGGGAGTTCCTACAATGAGCAGTTCTTC.

The chain carries TRBV30 and TRBJ1-1; D is unclear. V was trimmed by 5 bases and J by 0 bases, leaving 19 bases between them. CDR3 length equals 16 residues. CDR1 is GTSNPN, CDR2 SVGIG, per germline (reference sequence). The chain's CDR3 is CAWSTRKAFMNTEAFF. In nucleotides, the CDR3 is TGTGCCTGGTCGACGAGGAAAGCATTCATGAACACTGAAGCTTTCTTT. The full variable domain, in which reference TRBV30 and TRBJ1-1 provide the parts outside the CDR3, is SQTIHQWPATLVQPVGSPLSLECTVEGTSNPNLYWYRQAAGRGLQLLFYSVGIGQISSEVPQNLSASRPQDRQFILSSKKLLLSDSGFYLCAWSTRKAFMNTEAFFGQGTRLTVV.

This clone appeared once. The chain combines TRBV6-5 with TRBJ2-7; D remains unclear. Germline CDR1 is MNHEY and CDR2 is SVGAGI. V lost 7 bases to trimming and J lost 7 bases, with 11 bases between them. The CDR3 is made up of 11 amino acids. CDR3 loop: CASTSSREQYF. CDR3 DNA sequence: TGTGCCAGCACCTCCTCTCGGGAGCAGTACTTC.

The rearrangement links TRBV10-3 to TRBJ2-3, with TRBD2 matching over 10 bases. The CDR3 totals 16 residues. After removal of 3 bases from V and 11 bases from J, the junction contained 14 bases not matched to a gene. Germline CDR1 reads ENHRY; CDR2 reads SYGVKD. CDR3 protein: CAISDHPGVAGGWQYF. For the CDR3, the DNA is TGTGCCATCAGTGACCACCCAGGGGTAGCGGGGGGATGGCAGTATTTT.

The chain joins TRBV10-3 to TRBJ2-7; D unresolved. V dropped 3 bases and J dropped 3 bases, with 9 bases sitting between them. CDR1 and CDR2 from the germline V gene are ENHRY and SYGVKD. The CDR3 sequence is 13 residues long. The CDR3 nucleotides read TGTGCCATCAGTGACCAGACCGACTACGAGCAGTACTTC. Its protein is CAISDQTDYEQYF.

This chain connects TRBV29-1 to TRBJ2-5; D could derive from TRBD1 or TRBD2 (5 bases each). Germline CDR1 and CDR2: SQVTM and ANQGSEA. The CDR3 is 13 residues long. V dropped 4 bases and J dropped 5 bases, with 14 bases sitting between them. The CDR3 coding sequence is TGCAGCGTTGCCGGACAAAGGAGGGAGACCCAGTACTTC. Encoded protein: CSVAGQRRETQYF.

The CDR3 DNA is TGCAGCGTTGGATCAGGTGCCCAAGTCCTGACTTTC. As protein: CSVGSGAQVLTF. The chain carries TRBV29-1 and TRBJ2-6; D gene uncertain. CDR3 length: 12 residues. The ends were cut back, 4 bases at V and 13 bases at J, with 14 bases in the middle. CDR1 and CDR2 from the germline V gene are SQVTM and ANQGSEA.

The rearrangement links TRBV19 to TRBJ2-2; 10 bases map to TRBD1. CDR1 is LNHDA, CDR2 SQIVND, per germline (reference sequence). The V gene end was trimmed by 4 bases and the J gene end by 7 bases; junction bases not matched to a gene: 6. The CDR3 is made up of 15 amino acids. CDR3 region: CASSNKGQGDGELFF. The DNA of the CDR3 is TGTGCCAGTAGTAATAAAGGACAGGGGGACGGGGAGCTGTTTTTT.

The V gene is TRBV5-5, the J gene TRBJ2-1; D remains ambiguous. Germline V CDR1 and CDR2: SGHKS, YYEKEE (reference sequence). Trimming removed 4 bases from V and 0 bases from J, with 14 bases in between. The CDR3 has 16 residues. The DNA for the CDR3 is TGTGCCAGCAGCGTCGAGCTCATAAGCTCCTACAATGAGCAGTTCTTC. It codes for CASSVELISSYNEQFF.